This TCR beta chain was obtained from a study of molecular identifiers for immune sequencing clone quantification (dated by TCRdb to about 2018). Some background on the complete study: In a replicate experiment, RNA from about 21,000 or 97,000 naive CD8 T cells was split into five aliquots, four of which were sequenced. This methods study used CD8 T cells to benchmark TCR RNA copy counting and molecular-identifier clustering-based TCR repertoire sequencing (MIDCIRS). What the authors observed across the whole study: Highly expanded clone sizes could be underestimated if identical TCR molecules share a barcode. Spiked-in Jurkat TCR RNA equivalent to a single cell was reported to be detectable even among 980,000 or so naive CD8 T cells. Modeling indicated roughly 3.2 TCR RNA copies recovered per cell, compared with about 10 by digital PCR, which implies a capture efficiency of around 30%. In CMV-specific effector cells, clones with more than 20 RNA copies contained over 98% of molecules, whereas in naive cells such clones contained under 1% of molecules. When barcode sub-clustering was not used, chimeric consensus sequences inflated TCR diversity, with chimeras reaching as high as 47%.

Naive CD8 T cells were FACS-sorted as CD8+CD4-CCR7+CD45RA+ on a BD FACSAria II into RLT Plus buffer. For a sensitivity comparison, a portion of naive CD8 T cell RNA was divided equally between MIDCIRS and a Smart-seq2-style 5'RACE protocol. Enrichment of CD8 T cells was done with RosetteSep CD8+ T Cell Enrichment Cocktail plus Ficoll-Paque, and ACK red cell lysis came afterward. The library came from PCR. TCRdb names Illumina MiSeq as the instrument used. Purification of total RNA was performed with the Qiagen AllPrep DNA/RNA kit. Reads from multiple sequencing runs of the same library were pooled before analysis. Concerning the study's data processing: Reads were retained only if the reads had an exact TCR constant sequence, and the retained reads were trimmed to 150 nt and grouped according to their 12-nt molecular barcodes. Reads inside each barcode group were sub-clustered using a 15% Levenshtein threshold, and a quality-weighted consensus sequence was constructed for each RNA molecule. Non-functional sequences were removed, as were lower-count sequences one edit away from another. Barcode sub-clusters with fewer than 20% of the maximum read count were removed, based on fitting two negative binomial distributions. The raw public reads went through TCRdb reprocessing: fastp at Q25, MiXCR clone calling, in-frame beta chains kept. For every CDR3 protein sequence, its rows merge into one entry that carries the most common genes and DNA. The V and J calls come from TCRdb's annotation, not from the publication. Recorded for this sample are 20,000 or so distinct CDR3 sequences; 20% to 25% of them occurred a single time. Around 6.4% of the sample rests with the top ten.

This clonotype appeared a few times. No cognate antigen has been identified for it. Base qualities are not at hand, and no much larger clone is one base apart. The germline V gene sets CDR1 to MNHNS and CDR2 to SASEGT. The germline ends are 10 bases apart after V is trimmed by 7 bases and J by 3 bases. Taken from cysteine to phenylalanine, the CDR3 has 12 residues. CDR3 DNA is the only sequence kept; it has 36 bases, read in frame from the first base. This chain is built from TRBV6-1 and TRBJ2-7; the D gene is possibly TRBD2, with 6 bases matching. The TCR comes from a human donor in good health. Some libraries in this study had Jurkat cell RNA spiked in. Sequencing used naive CD8+ T cells from blood, with Jurkat cell RNA spiked in. In the paper's terms, the cell subset or site label means: FACS-sorted CD8+CD4-CCR7+CD45RA+ naive T cells. The CDR3 protein sequence reads: CASIFGSYEQYF. The DNA sequence follows: TGTGCCAGCATTTTCGGGAGCTACGAGCAGTACTTC.